The rows below give T cell receptor beta chains drawn from one sample of a study of OX40 agonist ivuxolimab in advanced cancers. Sequencing was performed with immunoSEQ multiplex PCR; in TCRdb, only in-frame clones are kept and a portion is missing. In the table there are over 45,000 clones, 85% to 90% of which are singletons. Sample: CD4+ or CD8+ T cells sorted from blood, taken in a trial of the OX40 agonist ivuxolimab. These receptors all come from an adult with an advanced solid tumor such as melanoma, head and neck, liver or kidney cancer. Both conserved end residues are part of each CDR3. A D gene is named only where the DNA matches it firmly. Clone size appears in some rows only: once, few, many, or a class for an expanded clone.

d_gene	j_gene	v_gene	abundance	CDR3aa	CDR3nt
TRBD1	TRBJ1-2	TRBV7-3	once	CASSRGQAYGYTF	TGTGCCAGCAGCCGGGGACAGGCGTATGGCTACACCTTC
NA	TRBJ1-1	TRBV10-3	NA	CAISRFQTKNTEAFF	TGTGCCATCAGTCGTTTCCAGACCAAGAACACTGAAGCTTTCTTT
TRBD1	TRBJ1-1	TRBV29-1	NA	CSVARQGATRATEAFF	TGCAGCGTTGCCCGACAGGGGGCCACCCGAGCCACTGAAGCTTTCTTT
NA	TRBJ1-2	TRBV6-5	once	CASSYSRGRAYGYTF	TGTGCCAGCAGTTACTCGAGAGGCCGGGCCTATGGCTACACCTTC
TRBD1	TRBJ2-2	TRBV6-6	NA	CASSRGTVLVGELFF	TGTGCCAGCAGCAGAGGGACAGTACTAGTCGGGGAGCTGTTTTTT
NA	TRBJ2-5	TRBV20-1	few	CSALQQTQYF	TGCAGTGCCCTACAACAGACCCAGTACTTC
NA	TRBJ2-3	TRBV9	NA	CASSVAADTQYF	TGTGCCAGCAGCGTAGCAGCAGATACGCAGTATTTT
NA	TRBJ2-6	TRBV13	NA	CASSPRTGANVLTF	TGTGCCAGCAGCCCTCGAACTGGGGCCAACGTCCTGACTTTC
NA	TRBJ1-6	TRBV11-1	NA	CASSLAAGVGSPLHF	TGTGCCAGCAGCTTAGCCGCAGGGGTTGGCTCACCCCTCCACTTT
NA	TRBJ1-1	TRBV4-2	NA	CASSQEPRTEAFF	TGTGCCAGCAGCCAAGAACCGCGTACTGAAGCTTTCTTT
NA	TRBJ1-1	TRBV2	once	CASSMTGMNTEAFF	TGTGCCAGCAGTATGACAGGAATGAACACTGAAGCTTTCTTT
NA	TRBJ1-2	TRBV10-2	NA	CASSESRGSPGGYGYTF	TGCGCCAGCAGTGAGTCGAGAGGCTCCCCGGGCGGCTATGGCTACACCTTC
TRBD1	TRBJ2-7	TRBV7-9	once	CASSDTDRGVNEQYF	TGTGCCAGCAGCGACACGGACAGGGGGGTCAACGAGCAGTACTTC
NA	TRBJ2-7	TRBV6-5	NA	CASSRQRPTLNEQYF	TGTGCCAGCAGTAGGCAGAGGCCCACGCTGAACGAGCAGTACTTC
NA	TRBJ2-7	TRBV14	NA	CASSPGGSHEQYF	TGTGCCAGCAGCCCCGGGGGAAGCCACGAGCAGTACTTC
NA	TRBJ1-4	TRBV6-6	NA	CASSSSEKLFF	TGTGCCAGCAGTTCAAGCGAAAAACTGTTTTTT
TRBD1	TRBJ1-2	TRBV2	few	CASRSGQANYGYTF	TGTGCCAGCAGATCCGGACAGGCTAACTATGGCTACACCTTC
NA	TRBJ2-5	TRBV29-1	few	CSVDRDQETQYF	TGCAGCGTTGACAGGGACCAAGAGACCCAGTACTTC
NA	TRBJ2-2	TRBV15	NA	CATSRDRARAYTGELFF	TGTGCCACCAGCAGAGATCGGGCCAGGGCTTACACCGGGGAGCTGTTTTTT
NA	TRBJ1-5	TRBV10-3	NA	CAISDRDNQPQHF	TGTGCCATCAGTGACAGGGACAATCAGCCCCAGCATTTT
NA	TRBJ1-2	TRBV30	NA	CAWSSLGRYTF	TGTGCCTGGAGTTCCCTCGGACGCTACACCTTC
NA	TRBJ2-2	TRBV14	once	CASSQDSPPGELFF	TGTGCCAGCAGCCAAGACTCCCCCCCCGGGGAGCTGTTTTTT
NA	TRBJ1-2	TRBV18	NA	CASSPGGDYGYTF	TGTGCCAGCTCACCGGGGGGAGACTATGGCTACACCTTC
NA	TRBJ1-2	TRBV7-8	NA	CASSAQSNYGYTF	TGTGCCAGCAGCGCCCAGAGTAATTATGGCTACACCTTC
NA	TRBJ2-7	TRBV5-1	NA	CASSLASGQGMGEQYF	TGCGCCAGCAGCTTGGCCTCTGGGCAGGGTATGGGCGAGCAGTACTTC
NA	TRBJ1-1	TRBV18	NA	CASSPPVAEAFF	TGTGCCAGCTCACCACCAGTAGCTGAAGCTTTCTTT
NA	TRBJ1-5	TRBV7-6	NA	CASSLQSGHSNQPQHF	TGTGCCAGCAGCTTACAGTCGGGCCATAGCAATCAGCCCCAGCATTTT
NA	TRBJ1-1	TRBV25-1	once	CASSEYFEAFF	TGTGCCAGCAGTGAATACTTTGAAGCTTTCTTT
NA	TRBJ1-1	TRBV27	NA	CASSPLGRMNTEAFF	TGTGCCAGCAGTCCCCTGGGACGGATGAACACTGAAGCTTTCTTT
NA	TRBJ1-1	TRBV6-1	once	CASSSGPLPAFF	TGTGCCAGCAGCTCTGGACCGTTGCCGGCTTTCTTT
TRBD2	TRBJ2-3	TRBV14	NA	CASSPLAGEADTQYF	TGTGCCAGCAGCCCCCTAGCGGGGGAGGCAGATACGCAGTATTTT
NA	TRBJ1-2	TRBV4-1	few	CASSRPGFREGYTF	TGCGCCAGCAGCCGACCCGGGTTTCGAGAGGGCTACACCTTC
NA	TRBJ1-3	TRBV25-1	NA	CASSDWGTGNTIYF	TGTGCCAGCAGTGATTGGGGGACTGGAAACACCATATATTTT
NA	TRBJ1-1	TRBV11-2	NA	CASSPKGYLVNTEAFF	TGTGCCAGCAGCCCAAAGGGGTACTTGGTGAACACTGAAGCTTTCTTT
NA	TRBJ1-5	TRBV5-6	NA	CASSPGTNQPQHF	TGTGCCAGCAGCCCGGGGACCAATCAGCCCCAGCATTTT
TRBD1	TRBJ2-5	TRBV7-7	NA	CASSPTGAQETQYF	TGTGCCAGCAGCCCTACAGGGGCACAAGAGACCCAGTACTTC
NA	TRBJ1-1	TRBV18	once	CASSPNRDTEAFF	TGTGCCAGCTCACCGAACAGGGACACTGAAGCTTTCTTT
NA	TRBJ2-3	TRBV6-1	NA	CASSTVDTQYF	TGTGCCAGCAGTACCGTAGATACGCAGTATTTT
NA	TRBJ1-5	TRBV5-6	NA	CASSLGSNQPQHF	TGTGCCAGCAGCTTGGGGAGCAATCAGCCCCAGCATTTT
NA	TRBJ2-1	TRBV6-1	NA	CASSERRADAPGRHNEQFF	TGTGCCAGCAGTGAGCGGAGAGCAGACGCCCCGGGTCGACACAATGAGCAGTTCTTC
TRBD1	TRBJ1-1	TRBV7-9	few	CASSLATGTGVRMNTEAFF	TGTGCCAGCAGCTTAGCTACCGGGACAGGGGTTCGGATGAACACTGAAGCTTTCTTT
TRBD2	TRBJ2-2	TRBV7-6	NA	CASSPGTTNTGELFF	TGTGCCAGCAGCCCCGGGACTACCAACACCGGGGAGCTGTTTTTT
NA	TRBJ1-2	TRBV5-4	once	CATQTGGNYGYTF	TGTGCCACTCAGACGGGCGGAAACTATGGCTACACCTTC
NA	TRBJ1-1	TRBV18	few	CASSQDRRNTEAFF	TGTGCCAGCTCACAGGACAGACGGAACACTGAAGCTTTCTTT
NA	TRBJ1-1	TRBV18	few	CASSPNGNTEAFF	TGTGCCAGCTCCCCCAACGGAAACACTGAAGCTTTCTTT
NA	TRBJ2-5	TRBV7-3	NA	CASSRTEGGSQYF	TGTGCCAGCAGTCGAACGGAGGGGGGGAGCCAGTACTTC
NA	TRBJ2-1	TRBV18	NA	CASSPGPSGPYNEQFF	TGTGCCAGCTCACCTGGGCCTTCCGGGCCCTACAATGAGCAGTTCTTC
NA	TRBJ1-2	TRBV18	NA	CASSPTTGLGMGYTF	TGTGCCAGCTCACCAACGACCGGACTCGGCATGGGCTACACCTTC
NA	TRBJ2-1	TRBV9	NA	CASSAGPGHTDYNEQFF	TGTGCCAGCAGCGCGGGACCGGGACATACCGATTACAATGAGCAGTTCTTC
NA	TRBJ2-3	TRBV19	NA	CASSMGARRTDTQYF	TGTGCCAGTAGTATGGGAGCGAGACGCACAGATACGCAGTATTTT
TRBD1	TRBJ2-7	TRBV6-5	NA	CASSKSDRVSDEQYF	TGTGCCAGCAGTAAATCCGACAGGGTAAGCGACGAGCAGTACTTC
TRBD1	TRBJ1-2	TRBV4-2	few	CASTSGGSRIYTF	TGTGCCAGCACCTCAGGGGGGAGTAGGATCTACACCTTC
TRBD1	TRBJ1-1	TRBV18	NA	CASSRQGDTEAFF	TGTGCCAGCTCACGACAGGGGGACACTGAAGCTTTCTTT
TRBD2	TRBJ2-3	TRBV4-1	few	CASRWGGSTDTQYF	TGCGCCAGCAGGTGGGGGGGTTCAACAGATACGCAGTATTTT
NA	TRBJ1-6	TRBV30	NA	CAWTEGVGALHF	TGTGCCTGGACCGAAGGGGTAGGGGCCCTCCACTTT